One T cell receptor (beta chain) is described in this entry. Its specificity is not known. The read terminates 3 residues before the CDR3 end, so the remaining end is supplied by the germline J gene. CD4+CD25+CD127- Tregs, CD4+CD25- non-Tregs, CD4 and CD8 cells were sorted. TCRdb's copy holds only in-frame clones and misses some; the assay was immunoSEQ multiplex PCR. This listing includes approximately 50,000 clones. The sample comes from a study of Tregs in tolerant kidney transplant recipients. Study as a whole: Recipients received nonmyeloablative bone marrow transplants from related graft donors, with transient mixed chimerism. Study-wide points: Changing PCR primers prevented nucleotide comparison between some patients' samples. Few patients were studied, so findings need validation in larger groups.

Germline V CDR1 and CDR2: MNHEY, SVGEGT. This CDR3 is 11 amino acids long. Trimming removed 7 bases from V and 6 bases from J, with 10 bases in between. Source: CD4+ T cells from blood, taken before the transplant. The chain couples TRBV6-2 or TRBV6-3 to TRBJ2-7; D perhaps matches TRBD2 (5 bases). The source is a human donor who received a combined kidney and bone marrow transplant. This chain's CDR3 is CASTNAGEQYF. Partial CDR3 DNA: TGTGCCAGCACAAACGCGGGCGAG.